This TCR beta chain was recorded in a study of blood T cells in healthy people across ages (dated by TCRdb to between 2014 and 2016). Some background on the complete study: In model experiments, roughly one uniquely barcoded TCR beta cDNA molecule per two T cells was captured by template switching. Using deep sequencing normalized with unique cDNA molecular identifiers, the study measured how TCR beta repertoire diversity changes with age. The donors were split into four age groups: young (average around 17 years), middle-aged (about 40), aged (more than 60) and long-lived (roughly 80). To avoid experimental bias, donors of different ages were spread randomly across the sequencing lanes. For two donors (one aged 18 to 29 and one aged 80 or older), the study analyzed two additional independent replicas of 1 million unique cDNA reads from the same blood draw.

Systemically healthy Caucasian individuals from Russia, some 36 in total and aged roughly 6 to 95 years, were included as donors. Each donor gave about 9.2 milliliters of peripheral blood, drawn into EDTA-treated Vacutainer tubes. Ficoll-Paque density-gradient centrifugation was used to isolate PBMCs, with at least 6.5 million obtained per sample. Trizol reagent was used to extract total RNA from PBMCs, with at least 6 micrograms per sample. For every donor, an aliquot of PBMCs went through flow cytometry to measure the percentages of naive CD45RAhigh/CD27high T cells. Here is what the overall study found, with its caveats: The long-lived group showed more naive CD4+ T cells, fewer expanded clones and increased TCR diversity than the aged group, suggesting age selection. As age increased, observed TCR beta diversity per million T cells dropped in a roughly linear way, and a significant reduction was already evident by age 40. Total diversity estimates from one million sequenced T cells were considered lower bounds and underestimates. Conclusive comparison of naive and antigen-experienced compartments was prevented by the profiling of bulk unsorted PBMCs. The percentage of naive T cells measured by flow cytometry correlated strongly with observed TCR beta diversity. Donor CMV infection status was unknown, potentially confounding age-related changes in expanded clonotypes.

This clonotype was seen a handful of times. What this receptor recognizes is not known. Qualities for individual bases were not recorded, and no much larger clone is one base off. Library prep was done by 5' RACE. Reads for this sample came from an Illumina HiSeq 2500. A second roughly 7 to 12 cycle PCR used a sample-barcoded 5' primer and a J-beta primer mix. A template-switch 5' adaptor carrying 12 random nucleotides introduced a unique molecular identifier onto each TCR beta cDNA molecule. At least 2.5 million CDR3-containing paired-end reads were obtained from each sample. First-strand cDNA synthesis was performed from all RNA using the Mint cDNA synthesis kit, with priming by a TRBC-specific oligonucleotide. Following uracil-DNA glycosylase treatment, a first 18-cycle PCR with universal primers M1SS and BC2_uni_R was performed on all cDNA. Under the source paper's analysis protocol: For normalization, 1 million high-quality reads, each with a distinct molecular identifier, were randomly selected from each sample. Reads sharing molecular identifiers were discarded rather than binned into consensus sequences. MiTCR, set to a Q25 quality threshold and the strictest error-elimination algorithm, was used for CDR3 identification, clonotype clustering and error correction. A nonparametric unseen species model with Euler transformation was used to estimate a lower bound on total TCR beta diversity. TCRdb's own reprocessing of the public reads used fastp at Q25 and MiXCR and kept productive beta chains. Rows matching on CDR3 protein sequence are summarized as one entry with the most common DNA and genes. In this record, the V and J calls reflect TCRdb's handling and not the investigators' own analysis. The sample includes roughly 1.6 million distinct CDR3 sequences, with roughly a third observed a single time. The ten largest make up approximately 10% of the sample.

The CDR3 contains 12 residues, cysteine and phenylalanine counted. Of all the DNA, just the CDR3 is kept, 36 bases in frame from base 1. V and J are truncated by 6 bases and 8 bases respectively, leaving an intervening sequence of 16 bases. According to the germline V gene (reference sequence), CDR1 reads DFQATT and CDR2 reads SNEGSKA. Recombination joined TRBV20-1 with TRBJ1-2; possibly the D gene is TRBD1, per 5 matching bases. Sequenced material: blood. The clonotype comes from a woman in her twenties or thirties in good health. CDR3 protein: CSAPSGEEGYTF. The bases are TGCAGTGCACCGTCGGGGGAGGAGGGCTACACCTTC.